This T cell receptor (beta chain) was observed in a study of response to subunit inactivated influenza vaccine (dated by TCRdb to 2016 to 2018). Broadly, across the study: To follow how T cells responded to a trivalent subunit inactivated influenza vaccine, the researchers relied on deep quantitative profiling of the T cell receptor repertoire.

Receptor amplification or capture employed RT-PCR. The instrument was an Illumina HiSeq 2500. In-frame beta chains were kept once TCRdb had trimmed the public reads at Q25 with fastp and called clones with MiXCR. One record per CDR3 amino acid sequence lists the most common genes and DNA. The sample records a few hundred thousand distinct CDR3 sequences, 11% of which are singletons. The ten largest make up 10% to 15% of the sample. General conclusions and limits of the study: According to the authors, only a limited number of new T cells may be recruited by each seasonal influenza vaccination.

Taken with the paper, the label for time point translates to: 45 days after influenza vaccine administration. The CDR3 covers 14 residues, taking in both the cysteine and the phenylalanine. Kept here is only the CDR3 DNA, which spans 42 bases and is read in frame from base 1. Ends trimmed: V by 4 bases, J by 4 bases; bases unmatched to a gene: 4. CDR1 and CDR2, per the germline V gene, are SGHRS and YFSETQ. The table lists this clonotype with many counts. Its binding antigen is unknown. Within one base of it there is no much larger clone, and no base qualities were kept. This receptor was obtained from a man between 50 and 59 years old who received an inactivated influenza vaccine. Donor details come from another sample of the same person, matched by shared clones. This sample comprised PBMCs from blood, obtained around seven weeks after vaccination. The receptor chain draws on TRBV5-1 and TRBJ2-7, and 11 bases in between align with TRBD2. CDR3 reads: CASSRGTSGYEQYF. The nucleotide sequence is TGCGCCAGCAGCCGAGGGACTAGCGGATACGAGCAGTACTTC.